This TCR beta chain is from a study of T cells in tuberculosis. Overall study context: A South African cohort included IGRA-negative adolescents, latently infected IGRA-positive adolescents and adults with active tuberculosis. Blood was taken before or within 7 days of anti-tuberculosis therapy.

Described time point: new active TB diagnosis, blood taken before or within 7 days of starting treatment. Active tuberculosis patients were new diagnoses, HIV-seronegative, South African, and aged 18 years or older. The germline V and J ends were trimmed by 4 bases and 1 base, with 8 bases remaining between them. This CDR3 contains 13 residues. Germline assignment: CDR1 SGHRS and CDR2 YFSETQ. Sequenced by immunoSEQ multiplex PCR; TCRdb stores in-frame clones only, minus some. The table lists tens of thousands of clones, approximately 90% of them singletons. The receptor comes from an adult with tuberculosis. The specimen comprised PBMCs, sampled at tuberculosis diagnosis. The chain has TRBV5-1 and TRBJ1-1; D ambiguous. The CDR3 reads CASSQEPNTEAFF. In DNA form, the CDR3 reads TGCGCCAGCAGCCAGGAACCGAACACTGAAGCTTTCTTT.